Below, one T cell receptor beta chain is given with its context. This sample was taken from a study of OX40 agonist ivuxolimab in advanced cancers. Study-level background: As their treatment, patients were administered ivuxolimab, an agonistic anti-OX40 (CD134) antibody. Aged roughly 23 to 79 with a mean of 60 years, they were about 78% male.

Using immunoSEQ multiplex PCR, the repertoire was profiled, and TCRdb retains in-frame clones only, with some absent. Among tens of thousands of clones, 85% to 90% were seen once, and the ten largest hold under 0.65%. From germline, CDR1 is SGDLS and CDR2 YYNGEE. Trimming took 2 bases from V and 1 from J, leaving 13 bases between them. The CDR3 covers 15 residues. Source: CD4+ or CD8+ T cells sorted from blood, taken in a trial of the OX40 agonist ivuxolimab. The receptor's source is an adult with an advanced solid tumor such as melanoma, head and neck, liver or kidney cancer. J is TRBJ2-7 and V is TRBV9, with a weak D call TRBD1 (6 bases). CDR3 loop: CASSVGQDRSYEQYF. DNA for the CDR3: TGTGCCAGCAGCGTGGGGCAGGACAGATCCTACGAGCAGTACTTC.